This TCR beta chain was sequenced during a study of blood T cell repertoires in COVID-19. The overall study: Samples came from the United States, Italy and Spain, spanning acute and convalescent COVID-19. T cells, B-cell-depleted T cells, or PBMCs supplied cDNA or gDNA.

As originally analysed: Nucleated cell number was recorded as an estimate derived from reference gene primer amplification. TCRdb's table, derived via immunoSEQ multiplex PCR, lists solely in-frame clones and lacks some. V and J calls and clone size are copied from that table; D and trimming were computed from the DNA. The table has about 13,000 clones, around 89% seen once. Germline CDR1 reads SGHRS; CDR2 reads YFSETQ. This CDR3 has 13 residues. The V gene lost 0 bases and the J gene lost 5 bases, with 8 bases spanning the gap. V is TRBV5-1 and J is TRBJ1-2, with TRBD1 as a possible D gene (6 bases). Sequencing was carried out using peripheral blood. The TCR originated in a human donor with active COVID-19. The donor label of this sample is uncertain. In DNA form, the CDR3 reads TGCGCCAGCAGCTTGGGGACAGAGTATGGCTACACCTTC. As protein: CASSLGTEYGYTF.